Listed below are T cell receptor beta chains from one sample, sequenced in a study of T-cell memory formation after mild COVID-19. TCRdb used MiXCR to reprocess the 5' RACE reads, holding one entry per CDR3 protein. Counted here are 350,000 to 450,000 distinct CDR3 sequences, 20% to 25% occurring once; the ten biggest clones make up around 9%. What was sequenced was PBMCs or a T cell subset sorted from them (not recorded which). These receptors all stem from an adult woman who had mild COVID-19 (a few samples of this study predate the infection). Cell type and time point are not known. Each CDR3 is given without its conserved first and last residue. Fields, in order: CDR3 protein, J gene, V gene, D gene, CDR3 length. A D gene is named only where the DNA matches it firmly.

CDR3 protein: SADPSGGAVNEQF
J gene: TRBJ2-1
V gene: TRBV20-1
D gene: TRBD2
CDR3 length: 13

CDR3 protein: ASSFLGAGEKLF
J gene: TRBJ1-4
V gene: TRBV12-3/TRBV12-4
D gene: NA
CDR3 length: 12

CDR3 protein: SGRMNTEAF
J gene: TRBJ1-1
V gene: TRBV20-1
D gene: NA
CDR3 length: 9

CDR3 protein: SVSPGLRTDTQY
J gene: TRBJ2-3
V gene: TRBV29-1
D gene: NA
CDR3 length: 12

CDR3 protein: ASSESRRTGSYNEQF
J gene: TRBJ2-1
V gene: TRBV10-2
D gene: TRBD1
CDR3 length: 15

CDR3 protein: ASSIGSRHTGELF
J gene: TRBJ2-2
V gene: TRBV19
D gene: NA
CDR3 length: 13

CDR3 protein: ATSDSGGGPSTDTQY
J gene: TRBJ2-3
V gene: TRBV24-1
D gene: TRBD2
CDR3 length: 15

CDR3 protein: SARDPGPRVKTQY
J gene: TRBJ2-5
V gene: TRBV20-1
D gene: NA
CDR3 length: 13

CDR3 protein: ASSLEGGFYNEQF
J gene: TRBJ2-1
V gene: TRBV5-1
D gene: NA
CDR3 length: 13

CDR3 protein: SARVRGGGEQY
J gene: TRBJ2-7
V gene: TRBV20-1
D gene: NA
CDR3 length: 11

CDR3 protein: ASSEAAGQGNQPQH
J gene: TRBJ1-5
V gene: TRBV6-1
D gene: TRBD1
CDR3 length: 14

CDR3 protein: ASTGTGIYEQY
J gene: TRBJ2-7
V gene: TRBV12-3/TRBV12-4
D gene: TRBD1
CDR3 length: 11

CDR3 protein: ASSAPGPRVYEQY
J gene: TRBJ2-7
V gene: TRBV5-1
D gene: NA
CDR3 length: 13

CDR3 protein: SVNSGRGADTQY
J gene: TRBJ2-3
V gene: TRBV29-1
D gene: TRBD2
CDR3 length: 12

CDR3 protein: ASSLKETSGNNEQF
J gene: TRBJ2-1
V gene: TRBV5-1
D gene: TRBD2
CDR3 length: 14

CDR3 protein: SVVDRAYEQY
J gene: TRBJ2-7
V gene: TRBV29-1
D gene: TRBD1
CDR3 length: 10

CDR3 protein: ASSLGTGGNNSPLH
J gene: TRBJ1-6
V gene: TRBV7-2
D gene: NA
CDR3 length: 14

CDR3 protein: ASSGGTGYNEQF
J gene: TRBJ2-1
V gene: TRBV5-1
D gene: TRBD1
CDR3 length: 12

CDR3 protein: ASSRVGLEAF
J gene: TRBJ1-1
V gene: TRBV5-1
D gene: NA
CDR3 length: 10

CDR3 protein: ASSLAGDGYT
J gene: TRBJ1-2
V gene: TRBV7-9
D gene: NA
CDR3 length: 10

CDR3 protein: SVEVPDRSSYNEQF
J gene: TRBJ2-1
V gene: TRBV29-1
D gene: NA
CDR3 length: 14

CDR3 protein: ASSLFHGYQETQY
J gene: TRBJ2-5
V gene: TRBV7-2
D gene: NA
CDR3 length: 13

CDR3 protein: ASSLTSSRYDTQY
J gene: TRBJ2-3
V gene: TRBV7-3
D gene: NA
CDR3 length: 13

CDR3 protein: ASTPGGSWGQLNTEAF
J gene: TRBJ1-1
V gene: TRBV6-5
D gene: TRBD1
CDR3 length: 16

CDR3 protein: AWRMGQGGQQY
J gene: TRBJ2-4
V gene: TRBV30
D gene: TRBD1
CDR3 length: 11

CDR3 protein: ASSWGTGANYGYT
J gene: TRBJ1-2
V gene: TRBV5-1
D gene: TRBD1
CDR3 length: 13

CDR3 protein: ASSWGRPYEQY
J gene: TRBJ2-7
V gene: TRBV12-3/TRBV12-4
D gene: NA
CDR3 length: 11

CDR3 protein: ASSLNPAYEQY
J gene: TRBJ2-7
V gene: TRBV7-2
D gene: NA
CDR3 length: 11

CDR3 protein: ASSFVTSRLGANTGELF
J gene: TRBJ2-2
V gene: TRBV12-3/TRBV12-4
D gene: TRBD2
CDR3 length: 17

CDR3 protein: ATSDPGAYNEQF
J gene: TRBJ2-1
V gene: TRBV24-1
D gene: NA
CDR3 length: 12

CDR3 protein: ASSPGTSGLSYNEQF
J gene: TRBJ2-1
V gene: TRBV4-2
D gene: TRBD2
CDR3 length: 15

CDR3 protein: ASSLGEDSTEAF
J gene: TRBJ1-1
V gene: TRBV6-6
D gene: NA
CDR3 length: 12

CDR3 protein: ASSMGSSGANVLT
J gene: TRBJ2-6
V gene: TRBV4-3
D gene: NA
CDR3 length: 13

CDR3 protein: ASSPPGQGTSNEQF
J gene: TRBJ2-1
V gene: TRBV18
D gene: TRBD1
CDR3 length: 14

CDR3 protein: SVEDLNSEQF
J gene: TRBJ2-1
V gene: TRBV29-1
D gene: NA
CDR3 length: 10

CDR3 protein: ASSTGTGIHEQY
J gene: TRBJ2-7
V gene: TRBV12-3/TRBV12-4
D gene: TRBD1
CDR3 length: 12

CDR3 protein: ASSPWGAPRQETQY
J gene: TRBJ2-5
V gene: TRBV19
D gene: NA
CDR3 length: 14

CDR3 protein: ASSEGAGSYNEQF
J gene: TRBJ2-1
V gene: TRBV6-4
D gene: NA
CDR3 length: 13

CDR3 protein: ASSTTSGSSEQF
J gene: TRBJ2-1
V gene: TRBV7-8
D gene: TRBD2
CDR3 length: 12

CDR3 protein: ASRPGLGSYEQY
J gene: TRBJ2-7
V gene: TRBV12-3/TRBV12-4
D gene: TRBD2
CDR3 length: 12

CDR3 protein: ASSVWGREAEAF
J gene: TRBJ1-1
V gene: TRBV5-1
D gene: NA
CDR3 length: 12

CDR3 protein: ASSPGAGPSYEQY
J gene: TRBJ2-7
V gene: TRBV5-1
D gene: NA
CDR3 length: 13

CDR3 protein: SVSGNPNEKLF
J gene: TRBJ1-4
V gene: TRBV29-1
D gene: NA
CDR3 length: 11

CDR3 protein: ASSPPLGTSGENEQF
J gene: TRBJ2-1
V gene: TRBV7-9
D gene: TRBD2
CDR3 length: 15

CDR3 protein: ASSEWRESLLSSYNEQF
J gene: TRBJ2-1
V gene: TRBV10-1
D gene: TRBD2
CDR3 length: 17

CDR3 protein: ASSPPGRQTYEQY
J gene: TRBJ2-7
V gene: TRBV18
D gene: NA
CDR3 length: 13

CDR3 protein: ASSMGGAGTGELF
J gene: TRBJ2-2
V gene: TRBV19
D gene: NA
CDR3 length: 13

CDR3 protein: SARDGGLWETQY
J gene: TRBJ2-5
V gene: TRBV20-1
D gene: NA
CDR3 length: 12

CDR3 protein: ASSVLREGRQETQY
J gene: TRBJ2-5
V gene: TRBV9
D gene: TRBD2
CDR3 length: 14

CDR3 protein: ASSERRKETQY
J gene: TRBJ2-5
V gene: TRBV2
D gene: NA
CDR3 length: 11

CDR3 protein: SVETPPRAQRVGPYEQY
J gene: TRBJ2-7
V gene: TRBV29-1
D gene: NA
CDR3 length: 17

CDR3 protein: SARGDRGMVQPQH
J gene: TRBJ1-5
V gene: TRBV20-1
D gene: TRBD1
CDR3 length: 13